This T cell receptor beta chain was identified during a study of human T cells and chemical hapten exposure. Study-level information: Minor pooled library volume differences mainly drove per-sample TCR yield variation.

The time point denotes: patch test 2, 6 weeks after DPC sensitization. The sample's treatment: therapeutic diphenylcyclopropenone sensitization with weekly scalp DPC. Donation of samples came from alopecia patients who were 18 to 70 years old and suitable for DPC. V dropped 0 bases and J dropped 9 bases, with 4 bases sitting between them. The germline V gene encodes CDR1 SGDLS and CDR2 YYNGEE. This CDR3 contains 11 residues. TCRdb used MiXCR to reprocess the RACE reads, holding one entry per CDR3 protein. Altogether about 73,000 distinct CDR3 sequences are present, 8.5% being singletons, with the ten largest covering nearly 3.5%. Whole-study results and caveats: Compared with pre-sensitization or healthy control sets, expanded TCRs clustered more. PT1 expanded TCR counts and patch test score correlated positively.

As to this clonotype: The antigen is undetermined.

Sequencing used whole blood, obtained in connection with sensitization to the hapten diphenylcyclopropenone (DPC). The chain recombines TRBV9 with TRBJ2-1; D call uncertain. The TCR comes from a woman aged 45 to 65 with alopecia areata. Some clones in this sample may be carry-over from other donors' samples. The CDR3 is CASSVGSEQFF. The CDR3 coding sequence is TGTGCCAGCAGCGTAGGAAGTGAGCAGTTCTTC.